Listed here is a single T cell receptor (beta chain). The antigen is undetermined. Clones were read by immunoSEQ multiplex PCR, and TCRdb kept only the in-frame ones, dropping some. The sample has fewer than 150,000 clones; over 75% are singletons. This CDR3 is 14 amino acids long. Germline CDR1 reads SGHTA; CDR2 reads FQGTGA. With 4 bases clipped from V and 7 bases from J, the junction kept 6 bases outside the gene matches. This record comes from a study of T cell responses to AZD1222 COVID-19 vaccine. At the level of the study: Pooling was applied to second doses at about 4 or about 12 weeks.

Findings of the study overall: Only five or six individuals given AZD1222 were seropositive at baseline. White British donors predominated, females outnumbered males, and clonal diversity was possibly underestimated. Spike-specific TCR repertoires showed rising breadth and depth after two AZD1222 doses.

The chain employs TRBV7-3 and TRBJ2-1; 8 nucleotides line up with TRBD1. The source was peripheral blood, collected on day 0 of AZD1222 vaccination. The sequence derives from an adult in good health. CDR3 sequence: CASSSDRGGNEQFF. The CDR3, as DNA: TGTGCCAGCAGCTCAGACAGGGGTGGGAATGAGCAGTTCTTC.